The 25 T cell receptor beta chains below all came from one sample that was sequenced in a study of blood T cell repertoires in COVID-19. Using immunoSEQ multiplex PCR, the repertoire was profiled, and TCRdb retains in-frame clones only, with some absent. The table shows roughly 300,000 clones, with approximately 91% occurring only once. The sample taken for sequencing was PBMCs or T cells enriched from blood (not recorded which). The receptors originated from a woman in her forties with acute COVID-19.

The chain uses TRBV4-2 and TRBJ1-2, with D unclear. Trimming took 0 bases from V and 6 from J, leaving 11 bases between them. This CDR3 contains 14 residues. CDR1 LGHNA and CDR2 YNFKEQ come from the germline V gene. The CDR3 loop reads CASSQDRINHGYTF. In DNA form, the CDR3 reads TGTGCCAGCAGCCAAGATAGAATAAACCATGGCTACACCTTC.

The genes are TRBV18 and TRBJ2-1; 7 bases fit TRBD2. CDR1 is KGHSH, CDR2 LQKENI, per germline. The length of the CDR3 is 15 residues. With 4 bases clipped from V and 3 bases from J, the junction kept 6 bases outside the gene matches. The CDR3 coding sequence is TGTGCCAGCTCACTCGGGACTACTATCTACAATGAGCAGTTCTTC. This codes for CASSLGTTIYNEQFF.

This chain connects TRBV2 to TRBJ2-7, with 9 bases lining up with TRBD2. J lost 5 bases, V lost 6 bases, and 5 bases had no gene match. Germline CDR1 is SNHLY and CDR2 is FYNNEI. The CDR3 has 13 residues. CDR3 in amino acids: CASRGTSYDEQYF. CDR3 DNA sequence: TGTGCCAGCAGGGGGACTAGCTACGACGAGCAGTACTTC.

The chain has TRBV18 and TRBJ1-5; D is possibly TRBD1 (5 bases). This CDR3 is 14 amino acids long. The V gene's germline CDR1 is KGHSH and CDR2 LQKENI. Trimming stripped 0 bases from V and 7 bases from J, with 10 bases between. Here the CDR3 reads CASSPPGGGQPQHF. CDR3 bases: TGTGCCAGCTCACCACCCGGCGGGGGGCAGCCCCAGCATTTT.

This clone was seen only once. In DNA form, the CDR3 reads TGTGCCAGCTCACCAGTGAAGCAGGCTGTTTACCATCTTGGCTACACCTTC. This gives the protein CASSPVKQAVYHLGYTF. This chain uses TRBV18 with TRBJ1-2; D is ambiguous. The CDR3 is made up of 17 amino acids. The V end lost 2 bases, the J end lost 7 bases, and 23 bases lay between the germline ends. The germline gives CDR1 KGHSH, CDR2 LQKENI.

This clone showed up just a few times. J is TRBJ1-4 and V is TRBV19; the match to TRBD1 covers 10 bases. The CDR3 is 16 amino acids. V was pared by 3 bases and J by 1 base, with 2 bases of the junction left unmatched. Germline V gives CDR1 LNHDA, CDR2 SQIVND (reference sequence). The CDR3 DNA sequence: TGTGCCAGTAGTATCGGGACAGGGGAAACTAATGAAAAACTGTTTTTT. Its translation is CASSIGTGETNEKLFF. Looking up the rest from reference TRBV19 and TRBJ1-4 gives the full variable domain: DGGITQSPKYLFRKEGQNVTLSCEQNLNHDAMYWYRQDPGQGLRLIYYSQIVNDFQKGDIAEGYSVSREKKESFPLTVTSAQKNPTAFYLCASSIGTGETNEKLFFGSGTQLSVL.

This rearrangement joins TRBV3-1 (or the pseudogene TRBV3-2) to TRBJ2-2, with 8 nucleotides matching TRBD2. The CDR3 covers 16 residues. Germline CDR1 is LGHDT and CDR2 is YNNKEL (reference sequence). The J segment lost 4 bases and the V segment lost 4 bases, leaving 8 bases of the junction unmatched. The CDR3 nucleotides read TGTGCCAGCAGCCGGTTAGCGGGGACTACCACCGGGGAGCTGTTTTTT. This codes for CASSRLAGTTTGELFF.

This rearrangement joins TRBV19 to TRBJ1-4; D possibly corresponds to TRBD1 (6 bases). V lost 1 base, J lost 0 bases, and 12 bases lay in between. Germline CDR1 is LNHDA and CDR2 is SQIVND (reference sequence). The CDR3 is 17 residues long. The CDR3 sequence is CASSIARGVATNEKLFF. The CDR3 DNA reads as TGTGCCAGTAGTATAGCCAGGGGAGTTGCAACTAATGAAAAACTGTTTTTT.

The chain recombines TRBV6-5 with TRBJ2-7; TRBD2 matches at 8 bases. V lost 5 bases and J lost 4; bases outside the gene matches: 7. Germline V gene data show CDR1 as MNHEY and CDR2 as SVGAGI. The CDR3 is made up of 14 amino acids. The CDR3 DNA follows: TGTGCCAGCAGTCCCGGGACTAGGCAGTACGAGCAGTACTTC. Amino acid sequence: CASSPGTRQYEQYF.

The rearrangement links TRBV6-5 to TRBJ1-1; 10 bases fit TRBD1. Looked up from germline, CDR1 is MNHEY and CDR2 is SVGAGI. V shed 2 bases and J 7 bases; nucleotides not matched to a gene: 4. The CDR3 extends over 14 amino acids. In nucleotides, the CDR3 is TGTGCCAGCAGTTACGGAGACAGGGGGCTTGAAGCTTTCTTT. The encoded protein is CASSYGDRGLEAFF.

The V gene is TRBV11-3, the J gene TRBJ2-1, with 14 bases identical to TRBD2. The V segment lost 0 bases and the J segment 5 bases; nucleotides outside the gene matches: 12. CDR3 length equals 20 residues. The germline V gene encodes CDR1 SGHNT and CDR2 YENEEA. CDR3 DNA sequence: TGTGCCAGCAGCTTAGAGGGGGGACTAGCGGGAGCTGTCCGGAACAATGAGCAGTTCTTC. Translated, it gives CASSLEGGLAGAVRNNEQFF. The full variable domain, with the rest looked up from reference TRBV11-3 and TRBJ2-1, is EAGVVQSPRYKIIEKKQPVAFWCNPISGHNTLYWYLQNLGQGPELLIRYENEEAVDDSQLPKDRFSAERLKGVDSTLKIQPAELGDSAVYLCASSLEGGLAGAVRNNEQFFGPGTRLTVL.

V and J are TRBV4-3 and TRBJ2-3; D gene uncertain. Trimming stripped 0 bases from V and 2 bases from J, with 12 bases between. Per the germline V gene, CDR1 is LGHNA and CDR2 is YSLEER. The CDR3 has 16 amino acids. CDR3 nucleotide sequence: TGCGCCAGCAGCCAAGATGAGAGCCTAAACACAGATACGCAGTATTTT. It specifies CASSQDESLNTDTQYF.

V gene TRBV18 combines with J gene TRBJ1-1; D remains unclear. There are 14 residues in the CDR3. V lost 3 bases to trimming and J lost 0 bases, with 8 bases between them. The germline V gene has CDR1 KGHSH and CDR2 LQKENI. CDR3 nucleotide sequence: TGTGCCAGCTCACCGGGAGAGATGAACACTGAAGCTTTCTTT. Translating gives CASSPGEMNTEAFF.

The V gene is TRBV12-3 or TRBV12-4, the J gene TRBJ2-3; possible D gene TRBD2, 5 bases. V gave up 4 bases and J gave up 0 bases, with 5 bases separating them. There are 13 residues in the CDR3. The CDR3, as DNA: TGTGCCAGCAGTTGGACTAGCACAGATACGCAGTATTTT. Translating gives CASSWTSTDTQYF.

This clone has a single count. The genes are TRBV30 and TRBJ1-1, with no clear D. The CDR3 extends over 13 amino acids. Trimming removed 8 bases from V and 1 base from J, with 14 bases in between. Germline V CDR1 and CDR2: GTSNPN, SVGIG (reference sequence). The CDR3 here is CARGRVKNTEAFF. In nucleotides, the CDR3 is TGTGCCCGAGGGAGGGTTAAGAACACTGAAGCTTTCTTT.

This chain joins TRBV18 and TRBJ1-2; perhaps TRBD1 as D (6 bases). V was trimmed by 2 bases and J by 5 bases, leaving 24 bases between them. Germline assignment: CDR1 KGHSH and CDR2 LQKENI. CDR3 length: 18 residues. The CDR3 region is CASSPTGQLKPPWYGYTF. CDR3 in DNA: TGTGCCAGCTCACCAACCGGACAGCTAAAACCTCCATGGTATGGCTACACCTTC. The full variable domain, completed using reference TRBV18 and TRBJ1-2, is NAGVMQNPRHLVRRRGQEARLRCSPMKGHSHVYWYRQLPEEGLKFMVYLQKENIIDESGMPKERFSAEFPKEGPSILRIQQVVRGDSAAYFCASSPTGQLKPPWYGYTFGSGTRLTVV.

This sequence joins TRBV28 and TRBJ2-7; 7 bases align to TRBD2. V gave up 2 bases and J gave up 4 bases; unmatched junction bases: 2. The CDR3 is 13 residues long. Germline CDR1 MDHEN, CDR2 SYDVKM. CDR3 DNA: TGTGCCAGCAGTTTACCCGGGGGGTACGAGCAGTACTTC. This encodes CASSLPGGYEQYF.

CDR3 DNA sequence: TGTGCCAGCAGCCCCCTGGACAGCTCCTACGAGCAGTACTTC. Translating it yields CASSPLDSSYEQYF. This rearrangement joins TRBV5-5 to TRBJ2-7; D is perhaps TRBD1 (6 bases). V gave up 4 bases and J gave up 0 bases, with 11 bases separating them. The germline gives CDR1 SGHKS, CDR2 YYEKEE (reference sequence). The CDR3 runs to 14 residues.

The chain has TRBV9 and TRBJ1-2; D gene ambiguous. Germline V gene data show CDR1 as SGDLS and CDR2 as YYNGEE. The V and J ends lost 0 bases and 5 bases respectively, with 11 bases between them. The CDR3 loop spans 14 amino acids. The CDR3 reads CASSVDGLGYGYTF. The CDR3 bases are TGTGCCAGCAGCGTAGACGGGTTGGGTTATGGCTACACCTTC. Full variable domain (missing parts from reference TRBV9 and TRBJ1-2): DSGVTQTPKHLITATGQRVTLRCSPRSGDLSVYWYQQSLDQGLQFLIQYYNGEERAKGNILERFSAQQFPDLHSELNLSSLELGDSALYFCASSVDGLGYGYTFGSGTRLTVV.

This chain uses TRBV2 with TRBJ2-2, with 10 bases lining up with TRBD2. V dropped 6 bases and J dropped 4; count of bases not matched to a gene: 5. The CDR3 extends over 15 amino acids. CDR1 and CDR2 from the germline V gene are SNHLY and FYNNEI. This CDR3 reads CASRRSSGGTGELFF. DNA of the CDR3: TGTGCCAGCAGGCGGTCTAGCGGGGGCACCGGGGAGCTGTTTTTT.

V usage is TRBV4-2 and J usage is TRBJ2-1; tentatively, D is TRBD2 (7 bases). CDR1 is LGHNA, CDR2 YNFKEQ, per germline. The CDR3 extends over 16 amino acids. Deletions cut 0 bases from V and 0 bases from J, with 9 bases between. In DNA, the CDR3 is TGTGCCAGCAGCCAAGAGGGGGGGGCCTCCTACAATGAGCAGTTCTTC. Its translation is CASSQEGGASYNEQFF.

The V and J genes are TRBV7-9 and TRBJ2-3; 9 nucleotides line up with TRBD1. The CDR3 has 14 amino acids. Trimming at V came to 2 bases and at J to 4 bases, leaving 1 base not matched to a gene. Germline V gene sequence: CDR1 SEHNR, CDR2 FQNEAQ (reference sequence). This chain's CDR3 is CASSLTGGADTQYF. The CDR3 nucleotides are TGTGCCAGCAGCTTAACAGGGGGCGCAGATACGCAGTATTTT.

This clone appeared a few times. V and J are TRBV11-2 and TRBJ1-2; no firm D call. The V gene lost 5 bases and the J gene lost 4 bases, with 11 bases spanning the gap. Germline CDR1 is SGHAT and CDR2 is FQNNGV. The CDR3 runs 13 residues. CDR3 bases: TGTGCCAGCAGCCCAGGCGCGGGCTATGGCTACACCTTC. It yields the protein CASSPGAGYGYTF.

The gene calls are TRBV27 and TRBJ1-2; maybe TRBD1 (6 bases). In germline, CDR1 is MNHEY, CDR2 SMNVEV (reference sequence). Trimming stripped 2 bases from V and 4 bases from J, with 8 bases between. The CDR3 loop spans 13 amino acids. The CDR3 here is CASSLEQGYGYTF. CDR3 nucleotides: TGTGCCAGCAGTTTAGAACAGGGCTATGGCTACACCTTC.

The CDR3 loop is CASSWQNTEAFF. Here the CDR3 DNA reads TGTGCCAGCAGTTGGCAGAACACTGAAGCTTTCTTT. The chain couples TRBV28 to TRBJ1-1; D gene uncertain. This CDR3 region has 12 residues. Trimming cost V 4 bases and J 1 base, with 4 bases left between them. CDR1 and CDR2 from the germline V gene are MDHEN and SYDVKM. The whole variable domain, remainder taken from reference TRBV28 and TRBJ1-1, is DVKVTQSSRYLVKRTGEKVFLECVQDMDHENMFWYRQDPGLGLRLIYFSYDVKMKEKGDIPEGYSVSREKKERFSLILESASTNQTSMYLCASSWQNTEAFFGQGTRLTVV.